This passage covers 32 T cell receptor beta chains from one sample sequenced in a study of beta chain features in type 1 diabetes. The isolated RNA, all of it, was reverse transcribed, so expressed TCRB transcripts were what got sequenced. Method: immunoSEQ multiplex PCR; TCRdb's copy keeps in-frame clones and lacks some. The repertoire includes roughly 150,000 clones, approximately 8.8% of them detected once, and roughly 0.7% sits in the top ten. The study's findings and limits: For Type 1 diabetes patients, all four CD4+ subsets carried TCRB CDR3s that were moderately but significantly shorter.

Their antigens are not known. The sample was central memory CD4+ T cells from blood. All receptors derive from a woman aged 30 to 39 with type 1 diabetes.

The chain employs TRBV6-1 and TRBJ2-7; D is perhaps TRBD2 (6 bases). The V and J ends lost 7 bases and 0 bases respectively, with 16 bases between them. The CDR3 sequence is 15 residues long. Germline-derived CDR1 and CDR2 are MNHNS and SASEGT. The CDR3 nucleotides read TGTGCCAGCACTGGTTTGGTAGCGGTCTCCTACGAGCAGTACTTC. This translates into CASTGLVAVSYEQYF.

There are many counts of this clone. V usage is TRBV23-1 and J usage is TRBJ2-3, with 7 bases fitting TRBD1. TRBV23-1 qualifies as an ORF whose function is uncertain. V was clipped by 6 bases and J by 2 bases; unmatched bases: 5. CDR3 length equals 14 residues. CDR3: CASRRGTATDTQYF. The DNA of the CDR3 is TGCGCCAGCAGGAGGGGGACAGCCACAGATACGCAGTATTTT.

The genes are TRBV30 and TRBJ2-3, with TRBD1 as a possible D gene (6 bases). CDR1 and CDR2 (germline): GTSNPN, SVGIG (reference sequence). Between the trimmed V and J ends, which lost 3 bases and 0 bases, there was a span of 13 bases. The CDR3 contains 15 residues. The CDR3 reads CAWRTGSTSTDTQYF. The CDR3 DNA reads TGTGCCTGGAGGACAGGTTCCACCAGCACAGATACGCAGTATTTT.

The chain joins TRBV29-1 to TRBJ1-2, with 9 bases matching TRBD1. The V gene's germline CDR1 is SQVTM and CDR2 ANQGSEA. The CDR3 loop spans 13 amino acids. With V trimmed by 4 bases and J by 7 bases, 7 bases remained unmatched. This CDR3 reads CSVAGQGSAGYTF. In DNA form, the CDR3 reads TGCAGCGTTGCGGGACAGGGATCGGCTGGCTACACCTTC. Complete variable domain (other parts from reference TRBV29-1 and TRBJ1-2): SAVISQKPSRDICQRGTSLTIQCQVDSQVTMMFWYRQQPGQSLTLIATANQGSEATYESGFVIDKFPISRPNLTFSTLTVSNMSPEDSSIYLCSVAGQGSAGYTFGSGTRLTVV.

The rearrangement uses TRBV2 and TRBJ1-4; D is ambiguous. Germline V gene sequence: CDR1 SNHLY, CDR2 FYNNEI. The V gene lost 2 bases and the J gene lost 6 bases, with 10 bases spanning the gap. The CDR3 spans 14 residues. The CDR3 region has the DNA TGTGCCAGCAGTGAAAACGGGTTCGATGAAAAACTGTTTTTT. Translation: CASSENGFDEKLFF.

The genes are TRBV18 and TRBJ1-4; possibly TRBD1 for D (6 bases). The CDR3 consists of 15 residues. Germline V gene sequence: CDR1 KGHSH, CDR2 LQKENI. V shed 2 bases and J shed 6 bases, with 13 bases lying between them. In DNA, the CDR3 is TGTGCCAGCTCACCAAAGGCGGGGGCCGATGAAAAACTGTTTTTT. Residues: CASSPKAGADEKLFF.

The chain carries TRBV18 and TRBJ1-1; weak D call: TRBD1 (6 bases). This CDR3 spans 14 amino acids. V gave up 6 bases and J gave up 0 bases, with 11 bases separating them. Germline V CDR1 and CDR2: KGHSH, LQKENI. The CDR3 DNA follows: TGTGCCAGCTCCCTCGACAGGTTGAACACTGAAGCTTTCTTT. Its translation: CASSLDRLNTEAFF. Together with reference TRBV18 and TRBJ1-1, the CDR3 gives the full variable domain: NAGVMQNPRHLVRRRGQEARLRCSPMKGHSHVYWYRQLPEEGLKFMVYLQKENIIDESGMPKERFSAEFPKEGPSILRIQQVVRGDSAAYFCASSLDRLNTEAFFGQGTRLTVV.

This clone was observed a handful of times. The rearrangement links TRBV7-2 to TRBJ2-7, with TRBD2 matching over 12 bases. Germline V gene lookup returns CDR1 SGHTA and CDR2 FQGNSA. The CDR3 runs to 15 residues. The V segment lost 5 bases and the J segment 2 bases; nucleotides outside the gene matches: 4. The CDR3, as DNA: TGTGCCAGCAGCCCGCTAGCGGGAGGGACCTACGAGCAGTACTTC. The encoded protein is CASSPLAGGTYEQYF.

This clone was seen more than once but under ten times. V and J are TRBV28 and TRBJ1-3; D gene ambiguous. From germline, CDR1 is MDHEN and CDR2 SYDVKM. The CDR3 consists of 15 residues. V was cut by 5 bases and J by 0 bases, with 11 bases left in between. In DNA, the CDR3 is TGTGCCAGCAGTCCCCAACTGAGCTCTGGAAACACCATATATTTT. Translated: CASSPQLSSGNTIYF.

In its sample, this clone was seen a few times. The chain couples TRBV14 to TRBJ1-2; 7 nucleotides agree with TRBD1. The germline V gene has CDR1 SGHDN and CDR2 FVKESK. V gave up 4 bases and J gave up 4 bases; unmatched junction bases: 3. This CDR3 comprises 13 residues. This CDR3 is CASSPDRAYGYTF. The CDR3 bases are TGTGCCAGCAGCCCAGACAGGGCCTATGGCTACACCTTC.

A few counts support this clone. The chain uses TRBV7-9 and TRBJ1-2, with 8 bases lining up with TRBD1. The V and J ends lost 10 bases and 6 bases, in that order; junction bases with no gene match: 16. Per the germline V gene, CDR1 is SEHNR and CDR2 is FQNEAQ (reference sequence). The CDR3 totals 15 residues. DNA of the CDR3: TGTGCCACCCCCCAAGGTCCACAGGGGGGAAATGGCTACACCTTC. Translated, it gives CATPQGPQGGNGYTF.

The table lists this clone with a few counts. The CDR3, as DNA: TGTGCCAGTCCGCCACCGGGGGGTAGGACTGAAGCTTTCTTT. This gives the protein CASPPPGGRTEAFF. V and J are TRBV28 and TRBJ1-1; perhaps TRBD1 as D (5 bases). Trimming pared 9 bases from V and 5 bases from J, leaving 19 bases between. The CDR3 is made up of 14 amino acids. Germline values: CDR1 MDHEN, CDR2 SYDVKM.

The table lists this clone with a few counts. CDR3 nucleotide sequence: TGTGCCAGCAGTGCTGGACAGGGACGTCGAGCTTTCTTT. This codes for CASSAGQGRRAFF. J is TRBJ1-1 and V is TRBV2, with TRBD1 matching 8 bases. This CDR3 has 13 residues. CDR1 is SNHLY and CDR2 is FYNNEI in the germline V gene. V shed 4 bases and J 10 bases; nucleotides not matched to a gene: 8.

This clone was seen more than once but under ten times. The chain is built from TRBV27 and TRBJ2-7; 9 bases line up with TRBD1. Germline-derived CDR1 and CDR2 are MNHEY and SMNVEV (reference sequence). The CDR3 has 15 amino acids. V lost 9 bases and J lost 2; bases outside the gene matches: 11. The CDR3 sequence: CASRSGQGAAYEQYF. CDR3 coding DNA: TGTGCCAGTCGTTCGGGACAGGGCGCGGCCTACGAGCAGTACTTC.

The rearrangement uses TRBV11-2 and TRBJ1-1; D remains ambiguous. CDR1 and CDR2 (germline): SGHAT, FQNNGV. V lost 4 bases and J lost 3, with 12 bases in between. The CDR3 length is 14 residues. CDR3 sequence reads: CASSSFEADTEAFF. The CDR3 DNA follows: TGTGCCAGCAGCTCTTTCGAGGCGGACACTGAAGCTTTCTTT.

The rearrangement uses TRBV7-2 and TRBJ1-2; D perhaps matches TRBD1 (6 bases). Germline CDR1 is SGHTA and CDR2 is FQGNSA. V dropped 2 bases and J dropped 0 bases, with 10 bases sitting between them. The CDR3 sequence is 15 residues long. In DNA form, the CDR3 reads TGTGCCAGCAGCTTAACAGGGCGGACTAACTATGGCTACACCTTC. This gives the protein CASSLTGRTNYGYTF.

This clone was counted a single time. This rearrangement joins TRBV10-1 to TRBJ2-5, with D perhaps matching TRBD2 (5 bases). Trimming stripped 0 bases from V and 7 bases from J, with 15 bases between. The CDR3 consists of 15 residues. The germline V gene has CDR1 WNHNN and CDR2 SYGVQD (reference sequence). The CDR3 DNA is TGCGCCAGCAGTGAGTCGATTGGCACCCGGGGGACCCAGTACTTC. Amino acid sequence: CASSESIGTRGTQYF.

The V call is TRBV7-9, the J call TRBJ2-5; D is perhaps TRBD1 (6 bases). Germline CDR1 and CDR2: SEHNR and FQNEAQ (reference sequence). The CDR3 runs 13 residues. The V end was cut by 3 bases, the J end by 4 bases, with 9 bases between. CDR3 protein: CASSFDRRETQYF. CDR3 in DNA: TGTGCCAGCAGCTTTGACAGGCGAGAGACCCAGTACTTC.

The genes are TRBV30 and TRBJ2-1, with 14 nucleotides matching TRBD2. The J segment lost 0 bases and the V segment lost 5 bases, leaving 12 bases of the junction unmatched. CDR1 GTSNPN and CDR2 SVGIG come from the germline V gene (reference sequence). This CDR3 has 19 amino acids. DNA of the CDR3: TGTGCCTGGTCCCGACTAGCGGGAGGGCCGGTTATCTCCTACAATGAGCAGTTCTTC. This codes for CAWSRLAGGPVISYNEQFF.

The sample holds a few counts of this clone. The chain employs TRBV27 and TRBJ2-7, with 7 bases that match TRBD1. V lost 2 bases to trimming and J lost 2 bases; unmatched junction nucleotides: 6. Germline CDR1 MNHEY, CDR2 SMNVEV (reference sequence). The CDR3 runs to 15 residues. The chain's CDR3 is CASSLDRARTYEQYF. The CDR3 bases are TGTGCCAGCAGTTTAGACAGGGCCCGTACCTACGAGCAGTACTTC.

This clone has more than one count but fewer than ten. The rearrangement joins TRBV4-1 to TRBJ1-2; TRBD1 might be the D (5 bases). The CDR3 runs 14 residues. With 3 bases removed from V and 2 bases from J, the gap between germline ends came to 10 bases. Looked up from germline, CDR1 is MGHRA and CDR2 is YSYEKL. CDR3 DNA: TGCGCCAGCAGCCAGTCAGGGTCCAACTATGGCTACACCTTC. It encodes CASSQSGSNYGYTF.

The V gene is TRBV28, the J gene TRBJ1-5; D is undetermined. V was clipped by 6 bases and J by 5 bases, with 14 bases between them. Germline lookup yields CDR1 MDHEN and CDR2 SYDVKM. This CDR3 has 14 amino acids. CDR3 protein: CASRPPQHHQPQHF. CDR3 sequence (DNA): TGTGCCAGCAGACCCCCCCAACATCATCAGCCCCAGCATTTT.

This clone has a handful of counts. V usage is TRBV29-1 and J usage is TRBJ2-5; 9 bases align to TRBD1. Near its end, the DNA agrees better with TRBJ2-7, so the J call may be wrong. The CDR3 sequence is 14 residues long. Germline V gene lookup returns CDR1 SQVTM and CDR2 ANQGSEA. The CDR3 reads CSVGGDRGSGEQYF. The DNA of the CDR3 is TGCAGCGTTGGGGGAGACAGGGGGTCGGGCGAGCAGTACTTC.

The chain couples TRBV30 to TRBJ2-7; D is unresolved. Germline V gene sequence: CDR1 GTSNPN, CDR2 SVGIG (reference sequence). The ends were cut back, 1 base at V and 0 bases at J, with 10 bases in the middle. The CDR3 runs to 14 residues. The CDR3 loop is CAWSDSFLSYEQYF. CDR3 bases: TGTGCCTGGAGTGACAGCTTTCTCTCCTACGAGCAGTACTTC.

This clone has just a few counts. CDR3 in DNA: TGTGCCAGCAGCACGCGGGACGGGAGAAACTATGGCTACACCTTC. Translation: CASSTRDGRNYGYTF. This chain joins TRBV7-3 and TRBJ1-2; D might be TRBD1 (5 bases). There are 15 residues in the CDR3. CDR1 SGHTA and CDR2 FQGTGA come from the germline V gene. V was pared by 5 bases and J by 2 bases, with 15 bases between.

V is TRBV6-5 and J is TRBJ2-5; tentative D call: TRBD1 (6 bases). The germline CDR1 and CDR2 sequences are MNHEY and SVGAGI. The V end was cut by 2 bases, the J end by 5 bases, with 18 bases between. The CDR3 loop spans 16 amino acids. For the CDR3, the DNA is TGTGCCAGCAGTTACAGAAACACAGGGAGTTCGGAGACCCAGTACTTC. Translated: CASSYRNTGSSETQYF.

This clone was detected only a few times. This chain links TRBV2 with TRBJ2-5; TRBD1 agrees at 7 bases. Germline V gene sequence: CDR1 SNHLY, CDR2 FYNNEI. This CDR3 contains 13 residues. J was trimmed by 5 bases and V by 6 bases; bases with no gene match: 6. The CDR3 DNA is TGTGCCAGCAGGGGAGACAGGGCCGAGACCCAGTACTTC. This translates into CASRGDRAETQYF.

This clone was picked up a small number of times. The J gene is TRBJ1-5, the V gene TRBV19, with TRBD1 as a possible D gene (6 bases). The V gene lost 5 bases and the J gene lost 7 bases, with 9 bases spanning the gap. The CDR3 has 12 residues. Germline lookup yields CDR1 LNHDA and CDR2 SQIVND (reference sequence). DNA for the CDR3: TGTGCCAGTAGTCCACAGGGACAGCCCCAGCATTTT. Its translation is CASSPQGQPQHF.

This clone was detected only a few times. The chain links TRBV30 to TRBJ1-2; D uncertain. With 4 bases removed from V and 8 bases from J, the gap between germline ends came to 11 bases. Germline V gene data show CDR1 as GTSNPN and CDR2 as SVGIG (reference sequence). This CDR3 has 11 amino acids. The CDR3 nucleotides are TGTGCCTGGACCTTGGAGAGGGGCTACACCTTC. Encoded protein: CAWTLERGYTF. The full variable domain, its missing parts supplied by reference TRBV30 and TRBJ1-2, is SQTIHQWPATLVQPVGSPLSLECTVEGTSNPNLYWYRQAAGRGLQLLFYSVGIGQISSEVPQNLSASRPQDRQFILSSKKLLLSDSGFYLCAWTLERGYTFGSGTRLTVV.

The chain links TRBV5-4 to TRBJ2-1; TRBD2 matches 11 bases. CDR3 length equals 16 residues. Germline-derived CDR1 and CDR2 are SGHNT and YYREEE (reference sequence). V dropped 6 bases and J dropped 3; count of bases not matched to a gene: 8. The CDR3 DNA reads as TGTGCCAGCAACTCACTTAGCGGGAGGGTCTACAATGAGCAGTTCTTC. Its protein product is CASNSLSGRVYNEQFF.

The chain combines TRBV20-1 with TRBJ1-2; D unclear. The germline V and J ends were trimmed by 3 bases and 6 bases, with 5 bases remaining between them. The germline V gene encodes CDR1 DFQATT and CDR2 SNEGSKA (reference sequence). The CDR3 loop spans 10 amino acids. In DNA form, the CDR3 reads TGCAGTGCTAGTTCTAATGGCTACACCTTC. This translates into CSASSNGYTF.

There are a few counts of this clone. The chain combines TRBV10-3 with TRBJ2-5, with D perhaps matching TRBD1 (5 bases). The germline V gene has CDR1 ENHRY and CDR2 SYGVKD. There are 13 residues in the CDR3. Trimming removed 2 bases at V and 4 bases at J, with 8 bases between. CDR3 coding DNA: TGTGCCATCAGTGAGGGACACCGAGAGACCCAGTACTTC. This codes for CAISEGHRETQYF.